These T cell receptor beta chains were read from a single sample in a study of cytomegalovirus exposure and HLA in healthy donors. Sequencing used immunoSEQ multiplex PCR; TCRdb keeps in-frame clones, though not all of them. The sample records about 170,000 clones, approximately 78% being singletons. Sequenced material: PBMCs. The receptors derive from a male donor in good health and CMV-seronegative. The CDR3 runs from the conserved cysteine through the conserved F or W. Fields, in order: D gene, J gene, V gene, clone size, CDR3 protein, CDR3 DNA. A D gene is named only where the DNA matches it firmly. The listing skips clone size in some rows; elsewhere it reads once, few, many or a size class.

D: TRBD2; J: TRBJ2-3; V: TRBV5-1; size: .; CDR3: CASSSGLAGGITDTQYF; DNA: TGCGCCAGCAGCTCGGGACTAGCGGGGGGGATCACAGATACGCAGTATTTT
D: .; J: TRBJ2-7; V: TRBV2; size: .; CDR3: CASTDRFYEQYF; DNA: TGTGCCAGCACTGACAGGTTCTACGAGCAGTACTTC
D: .; J: TRBJ2-5; V: TRBV19; size: .; CDR3: CASSIDHGREETQYF; DNA: TGTGCCAGTAGTATAGATCACGGCAGGGAAGAGACCCAGTACTTC
D: .; J: TRBJ2-2; V: TRBV19; size: .; CDR3: CASRPVRAPGVSGELFF; DNA: TGTGCCAGTCGACCCGTCAGAGCCCCCGGGGTGAGCGGGGAGCTGTTTTTT
D: .; J: TRBJ2-1; V: TRBV6-1; size: once; CDR3: CASITTPSAGVQFF; DNA: TGTGCCAGCATAACAACCCCATCGGCAGGTGTGCAGTTCTTC
D: TRBD1; J: TRBJ1-3; V: TRBV4-2; size: .; CDR3: CASSQSGTAYSGNTIYF; DNA: TGTGCCAGCAGCCAATCCGGGACAGCCTACTCTGGAAACACCATATATTTT
D: .; J: TRBJ2-3; V: TRBV29-1; size: .; CDR3: CSVGTGNPQGDTQYF; DNA: TGCAGCGTTGGAACGGGGAACCCACAGGGAGATACGCAGTATTTT
D: TRBD1; J: TRBJ1-6; V: TRBV7-8; size: once; CDR3: CASSLAGQGDSPRHF; DNA: TGTGCCAGCAGCTTGGCGGGACAGGGCGATTCACCCCGCCACTTT
D: TRBD2; J: TRBJ2-3; V: TRBV10-3; size: .; CDR3: CAISDPTSGRGDTQYF; DNA: TGTGCCATCAGTGACCCGACTAGCGGGAGGGGGGATACGCAGTATTTT
D: TRBD2; J: TRBJ2-1; V: TRBV5-4; size: .; CDR3: CASSPGASGGHFSYNEQFF; DNA: TGTGCCAGCAGCCCCGGGGCCAGCGGGGGGCACTTCTCCTACAATGAGCAGTTCTTC
D: .; J: TRBJ1-5; V: TRBV29-1; size: .; CDR3: CSVEAGEGPQHF; DNA: TGCAGCGTTGAGGCCGGGGAGGGGCCCCAGCATTTT
D: TRBD1; J: TRBJ2-1; V: TRBV7-6; size: .; CDR3: CASSLVFTGENEQFF; DNA: TGTGCCAGCAGCTTAGTGTTCACAGGGGAGAATGAGCAGTTCTTC
D: TRBD1; J: TRBJ1-2; V: TRBV29-1; size: .; CDR3: CSVEPDRGHGYTF; DNA: TGCAGCGTTGAGCCGGACAGGGGCCATGGCTACACCTTC
D: TRBD2; J: TRBJ2-1; V: TRBV19; size: .; CDR3: CASSLTSGTNNEQFF; DNA: TGTGCCAGTAGTCTGACTAGCGGGACTAACAATGAGCAGTTCTTC
D: .; J: TRBJ1-5; V: TRBV7-8; size: .; CDR3: CASREQAGAGPQHF; DNA: TGTGCCAGCAGGGAACAGGCGGGGGCAGGTCCCCAGCATTTT
D: TRBD1; J: TRBJ2-7; V: TRBV19; size: .; CDR3: CATSDRDEQYF; DNA: TGTGCCACCTCAGACAGGGACGAGCAGTACTTC
D: .; J: TRBJ1-4; V: TRBV27; size: .; CDR3: CASKTGRTNEKLFF; DNA: TGTGCCAGCAAAACAGGGAGAACTAATGAAAAACTGTTTTTT
D: TRBD2; J: TRBJ2-7; V: TRBV27; size: .; CDR3: CASSSGTSYEQYF; DNA: TGTGCCAGCAGTTCCGGGACTAGCTACGAGCAGTACTTC
D: TRBD2; J: TRBJ2-3; V: TRBV4-1; size: .; CDR3: CASSREAGGGTDTQYF; DNA: TGCGCCAGCAGCCGTGAAGCGGGAGGAGGGACAGATACGCAGTATTTT
D: TRBD1; J: TRBJ2-5; V: TRBV5-1; size: once; CDR3: CASSITGLRGSGETQYF; DNA: TGCGCCAGCAGCATAACGGGCCTCAGGGGGTCGGGAGAGACCCAGTACTTC
D: TRBD1; J: TRBJ1-4; V: TRBV29-1; size: .; CDR3: CSVEDRDRGPEKLFF; DNA: TGCAGCGTTGAAGATCGGGACAGGGGGCCGGAAAAACTGTTTTTT
D: .; J: TRBJ2-1; V: TRBV10-3; size: .; CDR3: CAISQLGGAYNEQFF; DNA: TGTGCCATCAGTCAGCTGGGGGGGGCGTACAATGAGCAGTTCTTC
D: .; J: TRBJ2-2; V: TRBV6-1; size: once; CDR3: CASSDVGGANTGELFF; DNA: TGTGCCAGCAGTGACGTCGGAGGAGCGAACACCGGGGAGCTGTTTTTT
D: .; J: TRBJ2-6; V: TRBV18; size: .; CDR3: CASSLNSGANVLTF; DNA: TGTGCCAGCTCACTTAACTCTGGGGCCAACGTCCTGACTTTC
D: .; J: TRBJ2-7; V: TRBV25-1; size: once; CDR3: CASSLPGGSEQYF; DNA: TGTGCCAGCAGTCTGCCAGGCGGGTCAGAGCAGTACTTC
D: .; J: TRBJ1-2; V: TRBV6-5; size: .; CDR3: CASTGGRNYGYTF; DNA: TGTGCCAGCACCGGAGGACGGAACTATGGCTACACCTTC
D: .; J: TRBJ2-7; V: TRBV7-9; size: few; CDR3: CASSSGRRGEQYF; DNA: TGTGCCAGCAGCTCCGGGAGACGGGGCGAGCAGTACTTC
D: .; J: TRBJ2-3; V: TRBV9; size: .; CDR3: CASSVATGIDTQYF; DNA: TGTGCCAGCAGCGTAGCTACAGGCATAGATACGCAGTATTTT
D: TRBD2; J: TRBJ2-3; V: TRBV29-1; size: .; CDR3: CSVRTSGGFTDTQYF; DNA: TGCAGCGTACGTACTAGCGGGGGGTTCACAGATACGCAGTATTTT
D: TRBD2; J: TRBJ2-7; V: TRBV7-2; size: .; CDR3: CASSSLGLAGGEQYF; DNA: TGTGCCAGCAGCTCGTTAGGACTAGCCGGTGGCGAGCAGTACTTC
D: TRBD2; J: TRBJ2-7; V: TRBV5-1; size: .; CDR3: CASSLLAGDEQYF; DNA: TGCGCCAGCAGTCTACTAGCGGGAGACGAGCAGTACTTC
D: TRBD1; J: TRBJ1-4; V: TRBV5-1; size: .; CDR3: CASSSGQGNEKLFF; DNA: TGCGCCAGCAGCTCAGGACAGGGTAATGAAAAACTGTTTTTT
D: TRBD2; J: TRBJ2-1; V: TRBV10-3; size: .; CDR3: CAIKGTSGGFFNEQFF; DNA: TGTGCCATCAAAGGGACTAGCGGGGGTTTTTTCAATGAGCAGTTCTTC
D: TRBD1; J: TRBJ1-1; V: TRBV29-1; size: .; CDR3: CSARDRGGTEAFF; DNA: TGCAGCGCCCGGGACAGGGGGGGCACTGAAGCTTTCTTT
D: TRBD1; J: TRBJ1-5; V: TRBV19; size: .; CDR3: CASSRTGGYQPQHF; DNA: TGTGCCAGTAGCCGGACAGGGGGGTATCAGCCCCAGCATTTT
D: .; J: TRBJ1-5; V: TRBV5-5; size: few; CDR3: CASSQSGGMDQPQHF; DNA: TGTGCCAGCAGCCAGAGCGGGGGAATGGATCAGCCCCAGCATTTT
D: .; J: TRBJ1-1; V: TRBV2; size: .; CDR3: CASSDFTGGHTEAFF; DNA: TGTGCCAGCAGTGACTTTACCGGGGGGCACACTGAAGCTTTCTTT
D: .; J: TRBJ1-5; V: TRBV19; size: .; CDR3: CASSGLRGSNQPQHF; DNA: TGTGCCAGTAGTGGCCTCAGGGGCAGCAATCAGCCCCAGCATTTT
D: .; J: TRBJ2-5; V: TRBV15; size: .; CDR3: CATSRDRSQETQYF; DNA: TGTGCCACCAGCAGAGATCGGTCACAAGAGACCCAGTACTTC
D: .; J: TRBJ2-7; V: TRBV5-1; size: .; CDR3: CASRLNSYSSYEQYF; DNA: TGCGCCAGCAGGCTCAATTCCTATAGCTCCTACGAGCAGTACTTC
D: TRBD1; J: TRBJ1-2; V: TRBV9; size: .; CDR3: CASSAGQGAGGYTF; DNA: TGTGCCAGCAGCGCGGGACAGGGGGCTGGGGGCTACACCTTC
D: .; J: TRBJ2-7; V: TRBV5-4; size: .; CDR3: CASSTPDRIYEQYF; DNA: TGTGCCAGCAGCACCCCGGACAGAATCTACGAGCAGTACTTC
D: .; J: TRBJ2-5; V: TRBV5-1; size: .; CDR3: CASSLEGWGTETQYF; DNA: TGCGCCAGCAGCTTGGAGGGTTGGGGGACTGAGACCCAGTACTTC
D: .; J: TRBJ2-6; V: TRBV5-1; size: .; CDR3: CASSLGQGRPGANVLTF; DNA: TGCGCCAGCAGCTTGGGGCAGGGTAGGCCTGGGGCCAACGTCCTGACTTTC
D: .; J: TRBJ1-1; V: TRBV9; size: .; CDR3: CASSPTAVPPDTEAFF; DNA: TGTGCCAGCAGCCCGACAGCCGTCCCCCCGGACACTGAAGCTTTCTTT
D: .; J: TRBJ1-3; V: TRBV30; size: .; CDR3: CAWTRGPSGNTIYF; DNA: TGTGCCTGGACGCGGGGGCCCTCTGGAAACACCATATATTTT
D: .; J: TRBJ2-7; V: TRBV4-3; size: .; CDR3: CASSQGTTRGEQYF; DNA: TGCGCCAGCAGCCAAGGTACGACTAGGGGCGAGCAGTACTTC
D: .; J: TRBJ2-5; V: TRBV6-5; size: .; CDR3: CASSYRGQETQYF; DNA: TGTGCCAGCAGTTACAGGGGCCAAGAGACCCAGTACTTC
D: TRBD1; J: TRBJ2-2; V: TRBV6-6; size: .; CDR3: CASRQGAGTGELFF; DNA: TGTGCCAGTAGACAGGGGGCAGGGACCGGGGAGCTGTTTTTT
D: TRBD1; J: TRBJ1-6; V: TRBV9; size: few; CDR3: CASSPRDRDNSPLHF; DNA: TGTGCCAGCAGCCCCCGGGACAGAGATAATTCACCCCTCCACTTT
D: .; J: TRBJ2-2; V: TRBV30; size: .; CDR3: CAWSGRGTGELFF; DNA: TGTGCCTGGAGTGGAAGGGGCACCGGGGAGCTGTTTTTT
D: TRBD2; J: TRBJ2-1; V: TRBV9; size: .; CDR3: CASSPHPPGLATYSYNEQFF; DNA: TGTGCCAGCAGCCCCCACCCACCGGGACTAGCGACTTACTCCTACAATGAGCAGTTCTTC
D: .; J: TRBJ2-3; V: TRBV5-4; size: .; CDR3: CASSLVGLVTDTQYF; DNA: TGTGCCAGCAGCTTGGTCGGACTGGTTACAGATACGCAGTATTTT
D: TRBD1; J: TRBJ2-7; V: TRBV5-1; size: .; CDR3: CASSLRDSAGEQYF; DNA: TGCGCCAGCAGCCTCCGGGACAGCGCCGGCGAGCAGTACTTC
D: .; J: TRBJ2-5; V: TRBV2; size: .; CDR3: CASKPLAPETQYF; DNA: TGTGCCAGCAAGCCTCTTGCCCCCGAGACCCAGTACTTC
D: TRBD1; J: TRBJ2-5; V: TRBV2; size: .; CDR3: CATDRGQETQYF; DNA: TGTGCCACCGACAGGGGGCAAGAGACCCAGTACTTC
D: .; J: TRBJ1-2; V: TRBV7-9; size: .; CDR3: CASTNQDRYGYTF; DNA: TGTGCCAGCACCAACCAAGACAGATATGGCTACACCTTC